Sequencing of this T cell receptor (beta chain) was carried out in a study of cytomegalovirus exposure and HLA in healthy donors. A multiplex PCR was run with 60 Vbeta primers and 13 Jbeta primers. TCRdb's copy holds only in-frame clones and misses some; the assay was immunoSEQ multiplex PCR. The sample shows 110,000 or so clones, approximately 11% of them seen only once. Healthy bone marrow donors made up the donors. CDR3 length: 14 residues. Trimming took 2 bases from V and 6 from J, leaving 11 bases between them. CDR1 and CDR2 (germline): SEHNR, FQNEAQ (reference sequence). Study-level findings and limits: The authors enumerated over 150 TCR beta chains as linked to cytomegalovirus. In presence/absence analyses, roughly uniform sequencing depth across donors was assumed. The majority of TCR sequences were rare, yet some public TCRs appeared in many donors.

The table lists this clone with a few counts. Antigen unknown. The sequence was obtained from a man aged 40-49 years in good health and CMV-seropositive. The sample was PBMCs. V is TRBV7-9 and J is TRBJ2-1, with a tentative D call TRBD2 (6 bases). In DNA, the CDR3 is TGTGCCAGCAGCTTAAGGCGGGACGCCAATGAGCAGTTCTTC. This codes for CASSLRRDANEQFF.